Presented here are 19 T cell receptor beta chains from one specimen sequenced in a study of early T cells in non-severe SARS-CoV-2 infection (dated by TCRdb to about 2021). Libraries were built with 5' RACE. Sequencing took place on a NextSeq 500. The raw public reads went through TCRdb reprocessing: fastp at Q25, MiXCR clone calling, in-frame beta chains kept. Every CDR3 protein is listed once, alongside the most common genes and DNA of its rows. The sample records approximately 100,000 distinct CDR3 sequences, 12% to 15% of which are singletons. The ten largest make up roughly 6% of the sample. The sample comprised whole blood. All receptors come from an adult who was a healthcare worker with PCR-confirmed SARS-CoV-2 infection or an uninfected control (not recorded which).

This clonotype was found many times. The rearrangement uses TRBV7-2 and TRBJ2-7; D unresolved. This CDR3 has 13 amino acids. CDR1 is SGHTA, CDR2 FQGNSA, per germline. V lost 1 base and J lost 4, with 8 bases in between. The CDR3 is CASSLGSRYEQYF. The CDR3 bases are TGTGCCAGCAGCTTAGGATCCAGGTACGAGCAGTACTTC.

CDR3: CASSLGQGWYF. The CDR3 region has the DNA TGTGCCAGCAGTTTGGGACAGGGGTGGTACTTC. The chain uses TRBV28 and TRBJ2-7; TRBD1 agrees at 10 bases. Trimming cost V 3 bases and J 12 bases; bases outside gene matches: 2. Per the germline V gene, CDR1 is MDHEN and CDR2 is SYDVKM. This CDR3 is 11 amino acids long.

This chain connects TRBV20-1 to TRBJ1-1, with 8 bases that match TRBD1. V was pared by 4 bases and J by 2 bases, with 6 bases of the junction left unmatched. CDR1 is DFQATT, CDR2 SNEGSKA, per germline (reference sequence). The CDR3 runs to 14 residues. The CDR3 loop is CSATKQGVNTEAFF. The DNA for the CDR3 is TGCAGTGCTACCAAACAGGGGGTCAACACTGAAGCTTTCTTT.

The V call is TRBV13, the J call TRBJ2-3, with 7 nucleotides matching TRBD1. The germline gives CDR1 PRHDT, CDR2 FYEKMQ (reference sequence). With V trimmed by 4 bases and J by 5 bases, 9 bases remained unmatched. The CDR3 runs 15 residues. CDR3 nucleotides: TGTGCCAGCAGCTCAAACGACAGGGCAGGAGATACGCAGTATTTT. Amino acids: CASSSNDRAGDTQYF.

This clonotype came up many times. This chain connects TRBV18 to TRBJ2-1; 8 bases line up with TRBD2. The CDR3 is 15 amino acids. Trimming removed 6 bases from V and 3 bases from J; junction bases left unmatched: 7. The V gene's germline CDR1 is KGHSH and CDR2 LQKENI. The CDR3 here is CASSPEAGDYNEQFF. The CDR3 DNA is TGTGCCAGCTCCCCTGAAGCGGGGGACTACAATGAGCAGTTCTTC.

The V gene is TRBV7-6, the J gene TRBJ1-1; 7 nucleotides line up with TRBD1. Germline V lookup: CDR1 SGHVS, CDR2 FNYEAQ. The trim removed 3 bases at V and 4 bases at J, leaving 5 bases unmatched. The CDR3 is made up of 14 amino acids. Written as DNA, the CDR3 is TGTGCCAGCAGCTTGGACAGGTCAAGCACTGAAGCTTTCTTT. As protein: CASSLDRSSTEAFF.

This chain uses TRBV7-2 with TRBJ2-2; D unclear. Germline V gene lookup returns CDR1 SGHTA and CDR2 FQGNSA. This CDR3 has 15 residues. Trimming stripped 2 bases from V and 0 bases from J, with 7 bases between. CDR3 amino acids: CASSLSSANTGELFF. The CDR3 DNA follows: TGTGCCAGCAGCTTAAGTAGTGCGAACACCGGGGAGCTGTTTTTT.

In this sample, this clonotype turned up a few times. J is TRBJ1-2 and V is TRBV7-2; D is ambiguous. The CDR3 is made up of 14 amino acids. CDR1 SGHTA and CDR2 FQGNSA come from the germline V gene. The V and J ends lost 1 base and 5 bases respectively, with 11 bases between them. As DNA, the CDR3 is TGTGCCAGCAGCTTAGACATGCCAGCGTATGGCTACACCTTC. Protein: CASSLDMPAYGYTF.

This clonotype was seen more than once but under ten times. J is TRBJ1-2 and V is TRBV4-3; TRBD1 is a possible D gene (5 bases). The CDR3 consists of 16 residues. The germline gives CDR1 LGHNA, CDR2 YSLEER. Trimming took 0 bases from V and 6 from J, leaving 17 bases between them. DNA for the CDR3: TGCGCCAGCAGCCAAGATTTCCCAGGGTCTTACGATGGCTACACCTTC. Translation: CASSQDFPGSYDGYTF.

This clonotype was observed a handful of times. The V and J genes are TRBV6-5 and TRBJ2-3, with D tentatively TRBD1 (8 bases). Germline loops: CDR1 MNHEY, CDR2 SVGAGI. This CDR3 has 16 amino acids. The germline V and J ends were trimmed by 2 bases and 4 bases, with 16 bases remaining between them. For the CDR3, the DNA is TGTGCCAGCAGTTACAGCAACAGGGGGGGGGCAGATACGCAGTATTTT. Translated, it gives CASSYSNRGGADTQYF.

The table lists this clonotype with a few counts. The CDR3 DNA reads TGTGCCAGCAAGGGAAGAGAGACCCAGTACTTC. The encoded protein is CASKGRETQYF. This chain connects TRBV27 to TRBJ2-5; D is unresolved. Between the trimmed V and J ends, which lost 7 bases and 4 bases, there was a span of 7 bases. This CDR3 spans 11 amino acids. The germline CDR1 and CDR2 sequences are MNHEY and SMNVEV (reference sequence).

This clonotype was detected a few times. The CDR3 nucleotides are TGTGCCAGCAGCTTAGTAAAACAGGGACATGGCTACACCTTC. As protein: CASSLVKQGHGYTF. V usage is TRBV7-2 and J usage is TRBJ1-2, with a tentative D call TRBD1 (6 bases). Trimming removed 1 base at V and 6 bases at J, with 12 bases between. Germline V CDR1 and CDR2: SGHTA, FQGNSA. This CDR3 has 14 residues. The complete variable domain, with remaining parts taken from reference TRBV7-2 and TRBJ1-2, reads GAGVSQSPSNKVTEKGKDVELRCDPISGHTALYWYRQSLGQGLEFLIYFQGNSAPDKSGLPSDRFSAERTGGSVSTLTIQRTQQEDSAVYLCASSLVKQGHGYTFGSGTRLTVV.

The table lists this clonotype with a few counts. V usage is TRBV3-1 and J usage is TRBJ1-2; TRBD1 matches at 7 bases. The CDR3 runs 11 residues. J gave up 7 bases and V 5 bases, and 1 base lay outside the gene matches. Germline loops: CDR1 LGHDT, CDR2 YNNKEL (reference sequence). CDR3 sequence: CASSGDSGYTF. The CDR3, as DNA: TGTGCCAGCAGCGGGGACAGTGGCTACACCTTC.

CDR3 bases: TGTGCCAGCAGCCCCATCCGGGGGGGCGGGGAAAATGAGCAGTTCTTC. It encodes CASSPIRGGGENEQFF. V is TRBV6-2 or TRBV6-3 and J is TRBJ2-1; 8 nucleotides agree with TRBD2. The CDR3 runs 16 residues. After removal of 6 bases from V and 7 bases from J, the junction contained 14 bases not matched to a gene. The germline CDR1 and CDR2 sequences are MNHEY and SVGEGT.

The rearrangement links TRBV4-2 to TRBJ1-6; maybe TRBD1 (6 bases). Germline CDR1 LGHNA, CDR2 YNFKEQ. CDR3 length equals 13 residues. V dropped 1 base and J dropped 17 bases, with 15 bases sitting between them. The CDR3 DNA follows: TGTGCCAGCAGCCAAGTGCAGGGGTCTAATGTCCACTTT. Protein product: CASSQVQGSNVHF.

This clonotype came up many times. CDR3 DNA: TGCAGCGGTACCGGGACAGGGCATACTGAAGCTTTCTTT. As protein: CSGTGTGHTEAFF. J is TRBJ1-1 and V is TRBV29-1, with TRBD1 matching 9 bases. CDR3 size: 13 residues. Losses at the gene ends were 7 bases for V and 5 bases for J; bases not matched to a gene: 8. The V gene's germline CDR1 is SQVTM and CDR2 ANQGSEA. Full variable domain (outside the CDR3, taken from reference TRBV29-1 and TRBJ1-1): SAVISQKPSRDICQRGTSLTIQCQVDSQVTMMFWYRQQPGQSLTLIATANQGSEATYESGFVIDKFPISRPNLTFSTLTVSNMSPEDSSIYLCSGTGTGHTEAFFGQGTRLTVV.

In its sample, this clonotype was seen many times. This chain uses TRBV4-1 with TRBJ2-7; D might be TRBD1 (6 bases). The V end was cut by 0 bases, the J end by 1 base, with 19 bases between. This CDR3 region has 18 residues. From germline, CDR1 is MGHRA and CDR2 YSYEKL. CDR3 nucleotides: TGCGCCAGCAGCCAAGATCTCGGTTTAAGGGGGAATTCCTACGAGCAGTACTTC. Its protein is CASSQDLGLRGNSYEQYF.

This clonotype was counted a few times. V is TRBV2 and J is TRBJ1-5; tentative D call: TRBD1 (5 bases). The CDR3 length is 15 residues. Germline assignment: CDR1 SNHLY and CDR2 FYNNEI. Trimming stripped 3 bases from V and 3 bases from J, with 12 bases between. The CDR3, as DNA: TGTGCCAGCAGTGATCCCCAGGGTAACAATCAGCCCCAGCATTTT. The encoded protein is CASSDPQGNNQPQHF.

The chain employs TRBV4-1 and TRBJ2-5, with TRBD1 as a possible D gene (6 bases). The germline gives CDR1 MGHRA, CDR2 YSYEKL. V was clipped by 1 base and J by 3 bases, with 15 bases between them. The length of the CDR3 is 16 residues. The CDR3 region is CASSQVPTGPKETQYF. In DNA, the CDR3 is TGCGCCAGCAGCCAAGTACCGACAGGACCTAAAGAGACCCAGTACTTC.